The rows below give T cell receptor beta chains drawn from one sample of a study of T cell therapy after organ transplantation. Generated by immunoSEQ multiplex PCR, the TCRdb table keeps only in-frame clones and is missing some. Altogether about 1,800 clones are present, roughly nine tenths being singletons, with the ten largest covering 40% to 50%. No antigen has been assigned to these receptors. Sequenced material: CD8+ T cells from blood, taken after autologous CMV-specific T cell therapy. These receptors all stem from a human patient who had received a solid organ transplant and had CMV disease. Some of the T cells might come from the graft donor. Each CDR3 is given with its conserved first and last residue. The D gene is left open where the match is weak. The size entry is marked missing in some rows and otherwise reads once, few, many or a size class.

v_gene	j_gene	abundance	d_gene	CDR3aa	CDR3nt
TRBV5-1	TRBJ2-1	.	.	CASSLTPYNEQFF	TGCGCCAGCAGCTTGACTCCCTACAATGAGCAGTTCTTC
TRBV5-6	TRBJ1-2	.	.	CASSSGQKYGYTF	TGTGCCAGCAGCTCGGGACAAAAGTATGGCTACACCTTC
TRBV7-9	TRBJ2-5	.	TRBD2	CASSLAGTSTQETQYF	TGTGCCAGCAGCTTAGCGGGGACTAGTACCCAAGAGACCCAGTACTTC
TRBV7-9	TRBJ2-7	.	TRBD1	CASSHRQGAYEQYF	TGTGCCAGCAGCCATAGACAGGGAGCCTACGAGCAGTACTTC
TRBV6-5	TRBJ1-6	few	.	CASSYKESANSPLHF	TGTGCCAGCAGTTATAAGGAGAGCGCAAATTCACCCCTCCACTTT
TRBV5-6	TRBJ2-1	.	.	CASSGGGGPYNEQFF	TGTGCCAGCAGCGGCGGTGGAGGGCCTTACAATGAGCAGTTCTTC
TRBV20-1	TRBJ1-2	.	.	CSADGGYTF	TGCAGTGCAGACGGGGGCTACACCTTC
TRBV27	TRBJ2-1	.	TRBD2	CASSLSSSGVYNEQFF	TGTGCCAGCAGTTTATCTTCTAGCGGGGTTTACAATGAGCAGTTCTTC
TRBV28	TRBJ2-7	.	TRBD1	CASRGRDRQTYEQYF	TGTGCCAGCAGGGGCCGGGACAGGCAAACCTACGAGCAGTACTTC
TRBV7-2	TRBJ1-5	.	.	CASSLGGYSNQPQHF	TGTGCCAGCAGCTTAGGAGGATATAGCAATCAGCCCCAGCATTTT
TRBV5-4	TRBJ1-2	.	TRBD1	CASSFQGALGYTF	TGTGCCAGCAGCTTCCAGGGGGCGCTGGGCTACACCTTC
TRBV27	TRBJ2-1	.	TRBD1	CASRLPGQGNEQFF	TGTGCCAGCAGACTACCGGGACAGGGTAATGAGCAGTTCTTC
TRBV28	TRBJ2-7	.	.	CASNLSPAYEQYF	TGTGCCAGCAACCTTAGCCCCGCCTACGAGCAGTACTTC
TRBV15	TRBJ1-4	.	TRBD1	CATSRYRGVEEKLFF	TGTGCCACCAGCAGGTACAGGGGGGTCGAAGAAAAACTGTTTTTT
TRBV5-6	TRBJ1-4	.	.	CASHSGSGEKLFF	TGTGCCAGCCATTCAGGGAGTGGAGAAAAACTGTTTTTT
TRBV27	TRBJ1-1	.	.	CASSLTVQGTEAFF	TGTGCCAGCAGTTTAACTGTTCAGGGGACTGAAGCTTTCTTT
TRBV6-6	TRBJ2-7	.	.	CASSPPDFYEQYF	TGTGCCAGCAGTCCTCCGGACTTCTACGAGCAGTACTTC
TRBV19	TRBJ1-1	once	.	CASSIDLEDTEAFF	TGTGCCAGTAGTATAGATCTTGAAGACACTGAAGCTTTCTTT
TRBV13	TRBJ1-2	.	.	CASTTRGYGYTF	TGTGCCAGCACCACGAGGGGGTATGGCTACACCTTC
TRBV28	TRBJ2-1	.	TRBD2	CASGTRQGNEQFF	TGTGCCAGCGGGACTAGGCAGGGAAATGAGCAGTTCTTC
TRBV28	TRBJ1-4	.	TRBD1	CASSSRQGPTNEKLFF	TGTGCCAGCAGTAGTCGACAGGGGCCAACTAATGAAAAACTGTTTTTT
TRBV5-8	TRBJ2-3	.	.	CASSLSEQGRHTQYF	TGTGCCAGCAGCTTGAGCGAACAGGGCAGGCATACGCAGTATTTT
TRBV27	TRBJ2-7	.	.	CASSLWGSHEQYF	TGTGCCAGCAGTTTATGGGGGTCTCACGAGCAGTACTTC
TRBV7-9	TRBJ2-7	.	.	CASSPNSYEQYF	TGTGCCAGCAGCCCTAACAGCTACGAGCAGTACTTC
TRBV7-8	TRBJ2-7	.	.	CASSASYEQYF	TGTGCCAGCAGCGCCTCCTACGAGCAGTACTTC
TRBV14	TRBJ2-7	.	.	CASSQEPGTYEQYF	TGTGCCAGCAGCCAAGAACCGGGAACCTACGAGCAGTACTTC
TRBV19	TRBJ1-1	.	.	CASSILYGGDTEAFF	TGTGCCAGTAGTATCCTATATGGGGGGGACACTGAAGCTTTCTTT
TRBV5-8	TRBJ2-7	few	.	CASSLRNGDEQYF	TGTGCCAGCAGCTTGAGGAACGGGGACGAGCAGTACTTC
TRBV7-9	TRBJ1-1	once	TRBD1	CASGTGASWRAFF	TGTGCCAGCGGGACAGGAGCATCGTGGAGGGCTTTCTTT
TRBV29-1	TRBJ2-1	once	TRBD2	CSVAGVSNEQFF	TGCAGCGTAGCGGGAGTGAGCAATGAGCAGTTCTTC
TRBV7-9	TRBJ1-3	.	.	CASSPVSGNTIYF	TGTGCCAGCAGCCCAGTCTCTGGAAACACCATATATTTT
TRBV6-6	TRBJ1-5	.	TRBD1	CASSYGTGVNQPQHF	TGTGCCAGCAGTTACGGGACAGGGGTCAATCAGCCCCAGCATTTT
TRBV6-5	TRBJ1-2	.	TRBD1	CASSYSFDRGLDYTF	TGTGCCAGCAGTTACTCCTTCGACAGGGGGCTCGACTACACCTTC
TRBV4-2	TRBJ2-1	.	.	CASSQGVATLRNEQFF	TGTGCCAGCAGCCAAGGGGTGGCCACACTTCGGAATGAGCAGTTCTTC
TRBV6-1	TRBJ2-3	.	.	CATRGRGDTQYF	TGTGCCACCAGGGGTAGGGGAGATACGCAGTATTTT
TRBV6-6	TRBJ1-5	few	.	CASSPRYQPQHF	TGTGCCAGCAGCCCCAGGTATCAGCCCCAGCATTTT
TRBV2	TRBJ1-1	.	.	CASRTSSGIAFF	TGTGCCAGCAGGACCTCCTCAGGGATAGCTTTCTTT
TRBV12-5	TRBJ2-7	once	TRBD1	CASGFTGTGPYEQYF	TGTGCTAGTGGTTTCACCGGGACAGGGCCCTACGAGCAGTACTTC
TRBV6-5	TRBJ2-7	once	.	CASSYSGEQYF	TGTGCCAGCAGTTACTCTGGCGAGCAGTACTTC
TRBV9	TRBJ1-2	.	.	CASSVSGGNYGYTF	TGTGCCAGCAGCGTATCCGGGGGAAACTATGGCTACACCTTC
TRBV7-9	TRBJ1-2	.	TRBD1	CASSSEDRTFNYGYTF	TGTGCCAGCAGCTCAGAGGACAGGACTTTTAACTATGGCTACACCTTC
TRBV6-6	TRBJ1-5	.	.	CASSFSGTGDQPQHF	TGTGCCAGCAGTTTCTCCGGGACGGGGGATCAGCCCCAGCATTTT
TRBV7-9	TRBJ2-3	.	.	CASSSDWRDTQYF	TGTGCCAGCAGCTCCGACTGGAGAGATACGCAGTATTTT